The present TCR beta chain was sequenced within a study of quantifying T cell responses using KT2 cells. Study summary: RNA was reverse transcribed with TCR alpha and beta constant-region primers. The study, taken as a whole, reports: At about one KT2 cell per 100,000 PBMC, KT2 sequences were still detected.

KT2, a clone with a known TCR, was spiked into unfractionated PBMC. A range of KT2-to-PBMC ratios was made using fixed PBMC numbers. Each cDNA got a UMI-containing oligo ligated at its 3' end. First-round PCR used around 4 cycles and beta primers RC1.1 and RC1.2 covering TRBC1 and TRBC2. TCRdb used MiXCR to reprocess the UMI-ligation and nested PCR reads, holding one entry per CDR3 protein. Of around 50,000 distinct CDR3 sequences in the sample, 11% were seen once. This clonotype was recorded many times. What it binds is not known. CDR3 length equals 15 residues. Trimming removed 6 bases from V and 0 bases from J, with 18 bases in between. Germline V gene data show CDR1 as DFQATT and CDR2 as SNEGSKA (reference sequence).

The chain is built from TRBV20-1 and TRBJ2-7, with D perhaps TRBD1 (5 bases). Sequenced sample: PBMCs spiked with cells of the T cell clone KT2. The receptor was derived from a human donor. DNA for the CDR3: TGCAGTGCCGGTCCCGCAGGGTCTCCCTCCTACGAGCAGTACTTC. This codes for CSAGPAGSPSYEQYF.